This TCR beta chain was identified during a study of graft-versus-host responses after intestinal transplantation. Turning to the study itself: Isolated intestinal, liver-intestinal, or multivisceral transplants had been given to the recipients. Recipients across the board were started on anti-thymocyte globulin induction, then kept on tacrolimus and steroids for approximately three years.

The V segment lost 6 bases and the J segment 6 bases; nucleotides outside the gene matches: 12. Germline CDR1 MNHNY, CDR2 SVGAGI (reference sequence). The CDR3 length is 15 residues. Points from the study as a whole: Detection of GvH clones occurred in recipient marrow, and some had their first appearance in ileum or blood. Peak GvH clone levels in circulation were associated with early post-transplant HvG declines.

As to this clone: Its target is not known.

Only in-frame clones appear in the TCRdb table, and some are missing; sequencing was by immunoSEQ multiplex PCR. The repertoire includes tens of thousands of clones, about nine tenths of them detected once, and roughly 2.5% sits in the top ten. Specimen: unstimulated CD4+ T cells sorted from spleen or lymph node cells, collected before transplant. This sequence joins TRBV6-6 and TRBJ2-7; 9 bases line up with TRBD1. This sequence originates from a human donor who was the organ donor for an intestinal transplant. DNA for the CDR3: TGTGCCAGCAGACGCCCCGGGACAGGGAAATCCGAGCAGTACTTC. As protein: CASRRPGTGKSEQYF.